The TCR beta chain under discussion was sequenced for a study of blood T cell repertoires in COVID-19. On the study more broadly: The origin of the acute and convalescent COVID-19 samples was the United States, Italy and Spain. Nucleic acid was either cDNA or gDNA, and it came from T cells, B-cell-depleted T cells, or PBMCs.

The J segment lost 2 bases and the V segment lost 4 bases, leaving 9 bases of the junction unmatched. From germline, CDR1 is SGHNT and CDR2 YYREEE (reference sequence). The CDR3 extends over 16 amino acids. Source study methods: Estimated nucleated cell counts came from reference gene primer amplification. The protocol was immunoSEQ multiplex PCR, while the TCRdb copy is restricted to in-frame clones and leaves out a portion. The DNA was the basis for D and trimming; V, J and clone size are from that table. The repertoire consists of about 240,000 clones, with 80% to 85% occurring once and the leading ten covering roughly 3.4%.

This TCR derives from a young woman with acute or convalescent COVID-19. Material for sequencing was peripheral blood. J is TRBJ2-1 and V is TRBV5-4; 7 positions agree with TRBD2. This CDR3 is CASSIERGQAYNEQFF. The DNA for the CDR3 is TGTGCCAGCAGCATAGAGCGGGGCCAGGCCTACAATGAGCAGTTCTTC.